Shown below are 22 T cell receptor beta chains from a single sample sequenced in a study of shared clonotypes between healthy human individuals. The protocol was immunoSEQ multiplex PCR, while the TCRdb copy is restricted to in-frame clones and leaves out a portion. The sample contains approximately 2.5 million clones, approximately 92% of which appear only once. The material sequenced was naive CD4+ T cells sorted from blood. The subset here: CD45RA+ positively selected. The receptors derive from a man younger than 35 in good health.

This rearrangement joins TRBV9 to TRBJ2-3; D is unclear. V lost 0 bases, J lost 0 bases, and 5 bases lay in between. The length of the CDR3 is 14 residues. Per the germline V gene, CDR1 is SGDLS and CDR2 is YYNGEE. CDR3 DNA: TGTGCCAGCAGCGTAGATTTTAGCACAGATACGCAGTATTTT. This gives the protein CASSVDFSTDTQYF.

CDR3 sequence (DNA): TGTGCCATCAGTGCCCTATACGGGAGATTCGACGAGCAGTACTTC. This translates into CAISALYGRFDEQYF. This chain connects TRBV10-3 to TRBJ2-7; maybe TRBD2 (6 bases). Between the trimmed V and J ends, which lost 4 bases and 5 bases, there was a span of 18 bases. The CDR3 totals 15 residues. The V gene's germline CDR1 is ENHRY and CDR2 SYGVKD.

CDR3: CASRVIGGNTIYF. The DNA for the CDR3 is TGTGCCAGCAGGGTGATTGGGGGAAACACCATATATTTT. J is TRBJ1-3 and V is TRBV5-8; D remains ambiguous. This CDR3 region has 13 residues. The germline V and J ends were trimmed by 5 bases and 4 bases, with 10 bases remaining between them. Germline V gene sequence: CDR1 SGHTS, CDR2 YDEGEE.

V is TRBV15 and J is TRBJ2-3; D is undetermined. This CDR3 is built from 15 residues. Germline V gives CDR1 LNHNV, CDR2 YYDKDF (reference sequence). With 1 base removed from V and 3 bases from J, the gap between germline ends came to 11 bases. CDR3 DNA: TGTGCCACCAGCAGAGTTGGGCAGTGGACAGATACGCAGTATTTT. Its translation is CATSRVGQWTDTQYF. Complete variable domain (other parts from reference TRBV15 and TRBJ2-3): DAMVIQNPRYQVTQFGKPVTLSCSQTLNHNVMYWYQQKSSQAPKLLFHYYDKDFNNEADTPDNFQSRRPNTSFCFLDIRSPGLGDTAMYLCATSRVGQWTDTQYFGPGTRLTVL.

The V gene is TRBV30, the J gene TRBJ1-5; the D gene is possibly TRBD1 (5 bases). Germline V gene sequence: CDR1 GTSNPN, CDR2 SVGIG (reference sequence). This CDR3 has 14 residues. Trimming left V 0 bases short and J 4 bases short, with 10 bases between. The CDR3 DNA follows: TGTGCCTGGAGTGTAGGGGCTTTGAATCAGCCCCAGCATTTT. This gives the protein CAWSVGALNQPQHF.

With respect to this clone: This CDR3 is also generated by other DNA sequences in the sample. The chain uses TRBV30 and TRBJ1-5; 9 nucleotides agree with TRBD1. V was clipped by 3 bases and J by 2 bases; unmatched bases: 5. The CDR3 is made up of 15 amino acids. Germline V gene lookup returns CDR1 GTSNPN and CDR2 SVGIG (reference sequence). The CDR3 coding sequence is TGTGCCTGGAGCCGGGGACAGGGAGGCAATCAGCCCCAGCATTTT. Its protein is CAWSRGQGGNQPQHF.

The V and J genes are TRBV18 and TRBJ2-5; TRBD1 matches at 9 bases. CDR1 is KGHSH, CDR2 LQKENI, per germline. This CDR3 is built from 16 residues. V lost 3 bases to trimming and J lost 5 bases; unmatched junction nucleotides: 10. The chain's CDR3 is CASSPRRTGEGETQYF. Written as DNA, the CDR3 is TGTGCCAGCTCACCGCGAAGGACAGGGGAGGGGGAGACCCAGTACTTC.

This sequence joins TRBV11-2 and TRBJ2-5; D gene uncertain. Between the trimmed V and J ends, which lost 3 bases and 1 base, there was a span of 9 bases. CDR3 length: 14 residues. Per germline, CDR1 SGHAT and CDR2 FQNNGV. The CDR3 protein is CASSLGNGQETQYF. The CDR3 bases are TGTGCCAGCAGCTTGGGGAACGGCCAAGAGACCCAGTACTTC.

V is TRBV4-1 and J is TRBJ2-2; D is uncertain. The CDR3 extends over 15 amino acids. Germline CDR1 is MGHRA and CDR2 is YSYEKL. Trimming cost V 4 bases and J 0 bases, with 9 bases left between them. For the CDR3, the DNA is TGCGCCAGCAGCCGAGACCTAGCGAACACCGGGGAGCTGTTTTTT. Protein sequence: CASSRDLANTGELFF.

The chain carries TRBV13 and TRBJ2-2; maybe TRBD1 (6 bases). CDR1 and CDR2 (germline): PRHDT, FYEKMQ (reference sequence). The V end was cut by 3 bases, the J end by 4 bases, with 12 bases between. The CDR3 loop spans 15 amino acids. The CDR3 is CASSLGLRGTGELFF. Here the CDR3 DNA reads TGTGCCAGCAGCTTGGGTCTCAGGGGCACCGGGGAGCTGTTTTTT.

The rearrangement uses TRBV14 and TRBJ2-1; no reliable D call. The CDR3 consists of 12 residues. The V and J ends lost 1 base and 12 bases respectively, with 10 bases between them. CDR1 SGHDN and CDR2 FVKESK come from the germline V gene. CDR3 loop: CASSQVHPWQFF. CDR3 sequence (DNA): TGTGCCAGCAGCCAAGTCCATCCATGGCAGTTCTTC.

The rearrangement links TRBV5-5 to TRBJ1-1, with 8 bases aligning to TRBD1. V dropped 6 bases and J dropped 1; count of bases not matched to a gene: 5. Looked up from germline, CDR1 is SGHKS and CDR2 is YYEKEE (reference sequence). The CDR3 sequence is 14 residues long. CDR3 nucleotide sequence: TGTGCCAGCAAAAACCAGGGGGCGAACACTGAAGCTTTCTTT. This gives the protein CASKNQGANTEAFF.

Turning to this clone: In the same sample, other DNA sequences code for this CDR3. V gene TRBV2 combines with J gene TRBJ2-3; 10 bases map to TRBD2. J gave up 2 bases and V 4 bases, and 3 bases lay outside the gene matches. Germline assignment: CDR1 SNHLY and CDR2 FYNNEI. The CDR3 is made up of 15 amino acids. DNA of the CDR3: TGTGCCAGCAGTGTAGCGGGGGGTTCCACAGATACGCAGTATTTT. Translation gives CASSVAGGSTDTQYF.

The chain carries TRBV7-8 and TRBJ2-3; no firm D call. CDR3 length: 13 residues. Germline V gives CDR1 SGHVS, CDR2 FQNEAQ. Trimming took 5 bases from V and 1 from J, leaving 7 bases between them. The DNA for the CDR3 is TGTGCCAGCAGCCCCCCCGGCACAGATACGCAGTATTTT. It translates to CASSPPGTDTQYF. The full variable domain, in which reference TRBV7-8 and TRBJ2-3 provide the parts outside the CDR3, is GAGVSQSPRYKVAKRGQDVALRCDPISGHVSLFWYQQALGQGPEFLTYFQNEAQLDKSGLPSDRFFAERPEGSVSTLKIQRTQQEDSAVYLCASSPPGTDTQYFGPGTRLTVL.

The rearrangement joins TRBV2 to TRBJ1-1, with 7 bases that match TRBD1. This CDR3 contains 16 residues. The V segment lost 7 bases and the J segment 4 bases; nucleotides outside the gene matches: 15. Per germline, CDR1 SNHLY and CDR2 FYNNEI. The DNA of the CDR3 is TGTGCCAGCACCCTCCACGCGACAGGGAAAGGCACTGAAGCTTTCTTT. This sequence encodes CASTLHATGKGTEAFF.

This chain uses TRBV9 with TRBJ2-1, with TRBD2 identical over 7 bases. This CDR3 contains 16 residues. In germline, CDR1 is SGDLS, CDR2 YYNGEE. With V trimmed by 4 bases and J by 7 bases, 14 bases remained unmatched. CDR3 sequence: CASSKGWEGARNEQFF. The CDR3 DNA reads TGTGCCAGCAGCAAAGGATGGGAGGGCGCGAGGAATGAGCAGTTCTTC.

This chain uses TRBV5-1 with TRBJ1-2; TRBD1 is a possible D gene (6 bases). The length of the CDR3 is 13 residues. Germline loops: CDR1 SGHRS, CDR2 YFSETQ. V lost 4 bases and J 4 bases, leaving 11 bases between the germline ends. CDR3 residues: CASSHGTPYGYTF. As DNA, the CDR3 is TGCGCCAGCAGCCACGGGACACCCTATGGCTACACCTTC.

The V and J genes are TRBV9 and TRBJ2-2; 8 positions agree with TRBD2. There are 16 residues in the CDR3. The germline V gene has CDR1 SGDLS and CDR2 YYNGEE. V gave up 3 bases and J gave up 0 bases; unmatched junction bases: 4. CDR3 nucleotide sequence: TGTGCCAGCAGCGAAGGAGCGGGGGCGAACACCGGGGAGCTGTTTTTT. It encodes CASSEGAGANTGELFF.

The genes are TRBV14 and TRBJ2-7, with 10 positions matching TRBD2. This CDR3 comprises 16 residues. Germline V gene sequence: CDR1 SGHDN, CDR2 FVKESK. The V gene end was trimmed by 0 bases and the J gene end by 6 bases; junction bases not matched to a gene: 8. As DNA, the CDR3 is TGTGCCAGCAGCCAAGATGGGCTAGCGGGGGATATCGAGCAGTACTTC. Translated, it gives CASSQDGLAGDIEQYF.

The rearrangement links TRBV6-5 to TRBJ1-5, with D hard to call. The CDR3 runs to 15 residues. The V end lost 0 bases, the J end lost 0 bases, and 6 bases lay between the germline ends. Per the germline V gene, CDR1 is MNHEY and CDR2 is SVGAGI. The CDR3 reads CASSYSQDSNQPQHF. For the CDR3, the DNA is TGTGCCAGCAGTTACTCCCAGGATAGCAATCAGCCCCAGCATTTT.

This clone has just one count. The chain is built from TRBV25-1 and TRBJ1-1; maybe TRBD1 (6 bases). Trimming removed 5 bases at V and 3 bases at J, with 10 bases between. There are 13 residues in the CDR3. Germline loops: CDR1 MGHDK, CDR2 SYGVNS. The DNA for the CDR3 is TGTGCCAGCAGTCGGGGGCCCGACACTGAAGCTTTCTTT. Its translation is CASSRGPDTEAFF. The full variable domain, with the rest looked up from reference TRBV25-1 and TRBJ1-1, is EADIYQTPRYLVIGTGKKITLECSQTMGHDKMYWYQQDPGMELHLIHYSYGVNSTEKGDLSSESTVSRIRTEHFPLTLESARPSHTSQYLCASSRGPDTEAFFGQGTRLTVV.

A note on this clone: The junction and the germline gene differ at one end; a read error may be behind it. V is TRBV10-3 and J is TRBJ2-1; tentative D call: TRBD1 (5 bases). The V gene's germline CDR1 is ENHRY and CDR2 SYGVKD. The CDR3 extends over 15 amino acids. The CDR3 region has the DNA TGTGCCACCAGTGGTGGGCAGGGCTCCTACAATGAGCAGTTCTTC. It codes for CATSGGQGSYNEQFF.